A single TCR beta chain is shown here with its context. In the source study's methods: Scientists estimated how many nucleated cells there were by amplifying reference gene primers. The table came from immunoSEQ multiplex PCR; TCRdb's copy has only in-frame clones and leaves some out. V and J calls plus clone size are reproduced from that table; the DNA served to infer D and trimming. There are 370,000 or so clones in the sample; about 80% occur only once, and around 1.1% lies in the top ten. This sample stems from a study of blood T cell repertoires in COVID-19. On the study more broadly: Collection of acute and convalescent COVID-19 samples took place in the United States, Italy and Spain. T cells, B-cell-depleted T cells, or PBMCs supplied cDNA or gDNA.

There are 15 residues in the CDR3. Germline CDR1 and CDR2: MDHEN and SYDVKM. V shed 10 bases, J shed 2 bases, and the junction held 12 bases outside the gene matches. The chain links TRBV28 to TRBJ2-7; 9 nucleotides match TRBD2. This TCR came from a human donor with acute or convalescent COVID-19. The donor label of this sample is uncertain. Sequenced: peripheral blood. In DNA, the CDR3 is TGTGCCACAAGCAAGCGCGGGGGGGCAACCTACGAGCAGTACTTC. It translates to CATSKRGGATYEQYF.